One sample yielded the 9 T cell receptor beta chains listed below, sequenced in a study of PD-1 blockade in classical Hodgkin lymphoma. Time point defined: cycle 4 day 1 (C4D1), after five to seven weeks of nivolumab. In every patient, relapse followed autologous stem cell transplantation, while exposure to brentuximab vedotin differed. This table comes from immunoSEQ multiplex PCR, and its TCRdb copy is limited to in-frame clones, with some not included. Here the sample spans approximately 110,000 clones, over 85% being singletons. The sequences come from peripheral blood mononuclear cells (PBMCs), collected before the fourth cycle of nivolumab. These receptors all stem from a human donor with classical Hodgkin lymphoma.

This clone was observed a handful of times. The chain links TRBV30 to TRBJ2-6, with D perhaps matching TRBD1 (5 bases). There are 12 residues in the CDR3. Germline-derived CDR1 and CDR2 are GTSNPN and SVGIG (reference sequence). V was pared by 5 bases and J by 4 bases, with 6 bases between. In nucleotides, the CDR3 is TGTGCCTGGGGGGCGGGGGCCAACGTCCTGACTTTC. Residues: CAWGAGANVLTF.

This chain joins TRBV9 and TRBJ2-7, with a possible D match to TRBD1 (5 bases). V was shortened by 0 bases and J by 7 bases, with 11 bases between the two germline ends. The CDR3 is 13 amino acids. Germline V gene lookup returns CDR1 SGDLS and CDR2 YYNGEE. The CDR3 nucleotides read TGTGCCAGCAGCGTAGAAGGGGCTTGGGAGCAGTACTTC. This sequence encodes CASSVEGAWEQYF.

The chain employs TRBV28 and TRBJ1-5, with D maybe TRBD1 (5 bases). The CDR3 has 14 amino acids. V lost 6 bases, J lost 6 bases, and 15 bases lay in between. Germline CDR1 reads MDHEN; CDR2 reads SYDVKM. The CDR3 spells CASRDGQGFQPQHF. In nucleotides, the CDR3 is TGTGCCAGCAGGGATGGCCAGGGTTTTCAGCCCCAGCATTTT.

The V and J genes are TRBV13 and TRBJ1-5; D ambiguous. Deletions cut 5 bases from V and 0 bases from J, with 14 bases between. The CDR3 loop spans 16 amino acids. The V gene's germline CDR1 is PRHDT and CDR2 FYEKMQ (reference sequence). In nucleotides, the CDR3 is TGTGCCAGCAGCCCCGCGGCCCATTATAGCAATCAGCCCCAGCATTTT. It encodes CASSPAAHYSNQPQHF.

The chain uses TRBV11-2 and TRBJ2-1; 12 bases fit TRBD2. Trimming took 2 bases from V and 9 from J; bases not matched to a gene: 2. The CDR3 contains 14 residues. Germline CDR1 and CDR2: SGHAT and FQNNGV. The CDR3 reads CASSLPSGRGEQFF. For the CDR3, the DNA is TGTGCCAGCAGCTTACCTAGCGGGAGGGGTGAGCAGTTCTTC.

This sequence joins TRBV19 and TRBJ2-1; D remains unclear. The CDR3 runs to 14 residues. Germline CDR1 and CDR2: LNHDA and SQIVND (reference sequence). V was clipped by 4 bases and J by 4 bases, with 11 bases between them. The CDR3 sequence: CASSTLTSYNEQFF. Here the CDR3 DNA reads TGTGCCAGTAGTACCCTCACCTCTTACAATGAGCAGTTCTTC.

Concerning this clone itself: The same CDR3 is also encoded by other DNA sequences in this sample. The chain has TRBV2 and TRBJ1-3; maybe TRBD1 (5 bases). With 0 bases removed from V and 0 bases from J, the gap between germline ends came to 9 bases. This CDR3 has 16 amino acids. CDR1 is SNHLY, CDR2 FYNNEI, per germline. The CDR3 is CASSEARGGSGNTIYF. The CDR3 DNA sequence: TGTGCCAGCAGTGAAGCCCGCGGGGGCTCTGGAAACACCATATATTTT.

The chain employs TRBV25-1 and TRBJ1-2; perhaps TRBD1 as D (6 bases). V lost 2 bases and J lost 5, with 12 bases in between. Germline CDR1 and CDR2: MGHDK and SYGVNS. CDR3 length: 14 residues. CDR3 DNA sequence: TGTGCCAGCAGTGAAGGGGGGCGGTCATATGGCTACACCTTC. Residues: CASSEGGRSYGYTF.

Concerning this clone itself: One end of the junction does not line up with germline, which may come from a read error. The chain recombines TRBV7-7 with TRBJ2-1; tentative D call: TRBD2 (5 bases). The germline gives CDR1 SSHAT, CDR2 FNYEAQ (reference sequence). The CDR3 contains 13 residues. The chain's CDR3 is CASSPQRYNEQFF. The DNA of the CDR3 is TGTGCTAGCAGCCCTCAGCGGTACAATGAGCAGTTCTTC.